Presented here are 10 T cell receptor beta chains from one specimen sequenced in a study of shared clonotypes between healthy human individuals. Measured with immunoSEQ multiplex PCR; TCRdb has only the in-frame clones, and not every one. This sample has 1.6 million or so clones; 98% occur once, and the top ten carry 0.36%. Sample: naive CD4+ T cells sorted from blood. This sample's subset: CD45RA+ positively selected. The receptors were sampled from a man aged 30 to 39 in good health.

The CDR3 DNA is TGTGCCATCAGTGGCCTCTACAATGAGCAGTTCTTC. Translation: CAISGLYNEQFF. The chain is built from TRBV10-3 and TRBJ2-1; no clear D gene. The germline V gene has CDR1 ENHRY and CDR2 SYGVKD. CDR3 length: 12 residues. Trimming left V 4 bases short and J 3 bases short, with 4 bases between.

The chain uses TRBV7-9 and TRBJ2-1, with D possibly matching TRBD2 (5 bases). The CDR3 runs to 18 residues. Germline lookup yields CDR1 SEHNR and CDR2 FQNEAQ (reference sequence). Trimming removed 3 bases at V and 7 bases at J, with 25 bases between. CDR3: CASSFFSLTTRPPNEQFF. DNA for the CDR3: TGTGCCAGCAGCTTTTTCTCCCTGACTACCCGGCCCCCTAATGAGCAGTTCTTC.

The CDR3: CASSVAKGSSGRNTGELFF. CDR3 DNA sequence: TGTGCCAGCAGCGTAGCTAAGGGTTCTAGCGGGAGGAACACCGGGGAGCTGTTTTTT. The rearrangement uses TRBV9 and TRBJ2-2, with TRBD2 matching over 10 bases. CDR1 and CDR2 (germline): SGDLS, YYNGEE. The CDR3 has 19 residues. Germline trimming cut 0 bases from V and 1 base from J; bases unmatched to any gene: 9. The full variable domain, with the rest looked up from reference TRBV9 and TRBJ2-2, is DSGVTQTPKHLITATGQRVTLRCSPRSGDLSVYWYQQSLDQGLQFLIQYYNGEERAKGNILERFSAQQFPDLHSELNLSSLELGDSALYFCASSVAKGSSGRNTGELFFGEGSRLTVL.

V gene TRBV5-5 combines with J gene TRBJ1-5; maybe TRBD1 (6 bases). Germline V lookup: CDR1 SGHKS, CDR2 YYEKEE (reference sequence). The V end lost 2 bases, the J end lost 6 bases, and 15 bases lay between the germline ends. The CDR3 runs to 15 residues. The CDR3 DNA follows: TGTGCCAGCAGCTTTTTGGGGGGCAAGGGTCAGCCCCAGCATTTT. Protein product: CASSFLGGKGQPQHF.

The chain links TRBV4-2 to TRBJ2-3; 10 positions agree with TRBD2. The V gene end was trimmed by 0 bases and the J gene end by 2 bases; junction bases not matched to a gene: 5. The CDR3 consists of 17 residues. From germline, CDR1 is LGHNA and CDR2 YNFKEQ. For the CDR3, the DNA is TGTGCCAGCAGCCAAGACACTAGCGGGATATACACAGATACGCAGTATTTT. It is translated as CASSQDTSGIYTDTQYF.

This chain joins TRBV6-5 and TRBJ2-3; the D gene could be TRBD1 or TRBD2 (6 bases each). The CDR3 has 16 residues. The germline CDR1 and CDR2 sequences are MNHEY and SVGAGI. V lost 4 bases to trimming and J lost 4 bases, with 18 bases between them. CDR3 amino acids: CASSSPRGRWSDTQYF. DNA of the CDR3: TGTGCCAGCAGTTCGCCTCGGGGGCGTTGGTCAGATACGCAGTATTTT.

This chain links TRBV19 with TRBJ2-5; perhaps TRBD2 as D (7 bases). V was trimmed by 6 bases and J by 4 bases, leaving 15 bases between them. The CDR3 is made up of 14 amino acids. The germline V gene encodes CDR1 LNHDA and CDR2 SQIVND (reference sequence). CDR3 amino acids: CASSRGAQPETQYF. CDR3 DNA: TGTGCCAGTAGCCGGGGGGCCCAGCCAGAGACCCAGTACTTC.

V usage is TRBV29-1 and J usage is TRBJ2-3; 11 bases match TRBD1. The CDR3 runs to 15 residues. The germline gives CDR1 SQVTM, CDR2 ANQGSEA. The V and J ends lost 4 bases and 2 bases, in that order; junction bases with no gene match: 5. The CDR3 loop reads CSVVVGQGATDTQYF. CDR3 bases: TGCAGCGTTGTTGTCGGACAGGGGGCCACAGATACGCAGTATTTT.

The chain carries TRBV5-1 and TRBJ2-2; D remains unclear. V was clipped by 4 bases and J by 6 bases, with 4 bases between them. Germline loops: CDR1 SGHRS, CDR2 YFSETQ. The length of the CDR3 is 11 residues. The DNA for the CDR3 is TGCGCCAGCAGCCGGTCCGGGGAGCTGTTTTTT. Amino acids: CASSRSGELFF.

As regards this clone: This specimen includes other DNA sequences encoding the same CDR3. This rearrangement joins TRBV4-3 to TRBJ2-7; 10 nucleotides align to TRBD2. This CDR3 comprises 14 residues. Germline-derived CDR1 and CDR2 are LGHNA and YSLEER. Losses at the gene ends were 4 bases for V and 3 bases for J; bases not matched to a gene: 3. The CDR3 protein is CASSPGLASYEQYF. The DNA for the CDR3 is TGCGCCAGCAGCCCGGGACTAGCGAGCTACGAGCAGTACTTC.